The next 4 T cell receptor beta chains were all read from a single sample in a study of blood T cells in healthy people across ages. A second PCR, run for roughly 7 to 11 cycles, used a sample-barcoded 5' primer plus a J-beta primer mix. MiXCR, applied by TCRdb to the 5' RACE reads, yields one record per CDR3 protein. This table holds about a million distinct CDR3 sequences, 48% found once. Sequencing input: blood. These receptors were collected from a man aged 25-45 years in good health.

A remark on this clonotype: Since a much larger clone is just one base distant, this may be a read error. V gene TRBV6-5 combines with J gene TRBJ1-2; D is perhaps TRBD1 (6 bases). The CDR3 totals 12 residues. Germline CDR1 reads MNHEY; CDR2 reads SVGAGI. V shed 6 bases and J shed 4 bases, with 9 bases lying between them. The CDR3: CASRPDSYGYTF. The CDR3 DNA follows: TGTGCCAGCAGGCCGGACAGCTATGGCTACACCTTC.

This sequence joins TRBV9 and TRBJ2-3; D possibly corresponds to TRBD2 (5 bases). This CDR3 region has 14 residues. Per germline, CDR1 SGDLS and CDR2 YYNGEE. The ends were cut back, 3 bases at V and 6 bases at J, with 14 bases in the middle. The CDR3 DNA is TGTGCCAGCAGCGCCGGGAAAGACTCTGATACGCAGTATTTT. Encoded protein: CASSAGKDSDTQYF. The entire variable domain, with the rest obtained from reference TRBV9 and TRBJ2-3, is as follows: DSGVTQTPKHLITATGQRVTLRCSPRSGDLSVYWYQQSLDQGLQFLIQYYNGEERAKGNILERFSAQQFPDLHSELNLSSLELGDSALYFCASSAGKDSDTQYFGPGTRLTVL.

The genes are TRBV28 and TRBJ1-1; a weak D match, TRBD1 (5 bases). V was pared by 1 base and J by 11 bases, with 11 bases between. Per the germline V gene, CDR1 is MDHEN and CDR2 is SYDVKM. This CDR3 contains 12 residues. The CDR3 loop is CASSLSARAAFF. CDR3 nucleotide sequence: TGTGCCAGCAGTTTATCGGCCAGGGCGGCTTTCTTT.

This clonotype showed up just a few times. The gene calls are TRBV30 and TRBJ2-7; 8 bases align to TRBD1. The trim removed 5 bases at V and 7 bases at J, leaving 10 bases unmatched. The germline V gene encodes CDR1 GTSNPN and CDR2 SVGIG (reference sequence). The CDR3 has 13 residues. The DNA of the CDR3 is TGTGCCTGGGACCGGGACAGGCTTATGGAGCAGTACTTC. Translating it yields CAWDRDRLMEQYF.